Here is one T cell receptor beta chain with its context. The CDR3 has 14 amino acids. Germline assignment: CDR1 MNHNS and CDR2 SASEGT. The V end was cut by 1 base, the J end by 11 bases, with 17 bases between. This sample is drawn from a study of blood T cell repertoires in COVID-19. Study context: Samples came from the United States, Italy and Spain, spanning acute and convalescent COVID-19. T cells, B-cell-depleted T cells, or PBMCs provided the cDNA or gDNA that served as material.

Authors' methods: Estimates of nucleated cell counts were drawn from the amplification of reference gene primers. Assay used: immunoSEQ multiplex PCR; TCRdb lists only in-frame clones, some missing. The V and J calls and the clone size are those of that table, but D and trimming were determined from the DNA. Of under 200,000 clones listed, approximately 83% were seen once; the top ten hold around 13%. The TCR comes from a man between 65 and 85 years old who had recovered from COVID-19. The sample comprised peripheral blood. The V gene is TRBV6-1, the J gene TRBJ1-1; D perhaps matches TRBD1 (6 bases). The CDR3 region has the DNA TGTGCCAGCAGTGAAGAATGGGTGGGGGCAGAGGCTTTCTTT. Translated: CASSEEWVGAEAFF.